A single sample gave rise to the 11 T cell receptor beta chains below, sequenced in a study of T-cell reconstitution after alpha-beta-depleted transplantation in children. Preparation of the TCRbeta library was carried out with unique molecular identifiers. Via MiXCR, TCRdb re-called the PCR reads, giving one row per CDR3 protein. The table shows more than 450,000 distinct CDR3 sequences, with roughly 18% occurring only once. Sequenced here: PBMCs from the stem cell graft donor, sampled from the stem cell graft. The receptor source for this set is a human donor who donated a stem cell graft to a child with acute lymphoblastic leukemia.

This chain connects TRBV6-2 or TRBV6-3 to TRBJ1-5; the D is unclear. The ends were cut back, 8 bases at V and 7 bases at J, with 18 bases in the middle. The germline V gene encodes CDR1 MNHEY and CDR2 SVGEGT. The CDR3 has 14 residues. DNA of the CDR3: TGTGCCAGCCCGCCCCTGGCGATGGTACAGCCCCAGCATTTT. Its protein product is CASPPLAMVQPQHF.

In its sample, this clonotype was seen a few times. This chain joins TRBV7-9 and TRBJ1-2, with 7 positions matching TRBD1. The trim removed 5 bases at V and 4 bases at J, leaving 10 bases unmatched. The CDR3 length is 15 residues. Germline V gene data show CDR1 as SEHNR and CDR2 as FQNEAQ (reference sequence). This chain's CDR3 is CASSTGTAKIYGYTF. The CDR3 coding sequence is TGTGCCAGCAGCACGGGGACAGCCAAAATCTATGGCTACACCTTC.

This clonotype appeared a few times. The rearrangement links TRBV19 to TRBJ1-5, with D uncertain. The CDR3 is 12 residues long. Between the trimmed V and J ends, which lost 1 base and 15 bases, there was a span of 13 bases. The germline V gene encodes CDR1 LNHDA and CDR2 SQIVND (reference sequence). CDR3 protein: CASSIGGNSWHF. The CDR3 bases are TGTGCCAGTAGTATAGGCGGCAATTCGTGGCATTTT.

This clonotype was counted a few times. This chain links TRBV20-1 with TRBJ2-5; D gene uncertain. The germline V gene encodes CDR1 DFQATT and CDR2 SNEGSKA (reference sequence). This CDR3 has 14 residues. Trimming pared 0 bases from V and 4 bases from J, leaving 12 bases between. The CDR3 here is CSARDWSDPETQYF. CDR3 in DNA: TGCAGTGCTAGAGATTGGAGCGACCCAGAGACCCAGTACTTC.

The chain couples TRBV27 to TRBJ1-5; 7 nucleotides match TRBD1. The V gene end was trimmed by 9 bases and the J gene end by 0 bases; junction bases not matched to a gene: 5. Germline V CDR1 and CDR2: MNHEY, SMNVEV (reference sequence). The CDR3 is 14 residues long. The chain's CDR3 is CASKGQVSNQPQHF. The CDR3 nucleotides read TGTGCCAGTAAAGGACAGGTTAGCAATCAGCCCCAGCATTTT.

The chain has TRBV6-1 and TRBJ2-1; D ambiguous. V was clipped by 10 bases and J by 0 bases, with 10 bases between them. Per the germline V gene, CDR1 is MNHNS and CDR2 is SASEGT. CDR3 length equals 13 residues. The CDR3: CATAVSSYNEQFF. The DNA for the CDR3 is TGTGCCACCGCCGTGAGCTCCTACAATGAGCAGTTCTTC.

This clonotype came up a few times. V is TRBV7-9 and J is TRBJ2-5; D perhaps matches TRBD2 (7 bases). V was clipped by 10 bases and J by 4 bases, with 10 bases between them. Germline values: CDR1 SEHNR, CDR2 FQNEAQ (reference sequence). This CDR3 has 11 residues. Written as DNA, the CDR3 is TGTGCCACCGGGGGGCCAGAGACCCAGTACTTC. The encoded protein is CATGGPETQYF.

The rearrangement links TRBV12-3 or TRBV12-4 to TRBJ2-7; no clear D. V was cut by 5 bases and J by 12 bases, with 20 bases left in between. This CDR3 has 13 amino acids. CDR3 sequence: CASSQPPGVNRYF. In nucleotides, the CDR3 is TGTGCCAGCAGTCAACCCCCAGGCGTCAACCGGTACTTC.

This clonotype has only a few counts. The chain employs TRBV20-1 and TRBJ1-1; perhaps TRBD1 as D (5 bases). CDR1 is DFQATT and CDR2 is SNEGSKA in the germline V gene (reference sequence). The CDR3 runs 15 residues. The V end lost 3 bases, the J end lost 1 base, and 15 bases lay between the germline ends. The chain's CDR3 is CSARDTFTANTEAFF. CDR3 nucleotides: TGCAGTGCTAGGGACACGTTCACGGCGAACACTGAAGCTTTCTTT.

V is TRBV6-6 and J is TRBJ1-2; 7 bases fit TRBD1. V was pared by 0 bases and J by 7 bases, with 2 bases of the junction left unmatched. The length of the CDR3 is 13 residues. Germline V gene data show CDR1 as MNHNY and CDR2 as SVGAGI (reference sequence). Written as DNA, the CDR3 is TGTGCCAGCAGTTACTCGGCAGGGGGTGGCTACACCTTC. Amino acids: CASSYSAGGGYTF.

The rearrangement links TRBV10-2 to TRBJ2-1; TRBD1 might be the D (6 bases). The length of the CDR3 is 14 residues. Germline V lookup: CDR1 WSHSY, CDR2 SAAADI. V was cut by 3 bases and J by 7 bases, with 13 bases left in between. The CDR3: CASSEGGAENEQFF. Here the CDR3 DNA reads TGCGCCAGCAGTGAAGGGGGAGCGGAGAATGAGCAGTTCTTC.